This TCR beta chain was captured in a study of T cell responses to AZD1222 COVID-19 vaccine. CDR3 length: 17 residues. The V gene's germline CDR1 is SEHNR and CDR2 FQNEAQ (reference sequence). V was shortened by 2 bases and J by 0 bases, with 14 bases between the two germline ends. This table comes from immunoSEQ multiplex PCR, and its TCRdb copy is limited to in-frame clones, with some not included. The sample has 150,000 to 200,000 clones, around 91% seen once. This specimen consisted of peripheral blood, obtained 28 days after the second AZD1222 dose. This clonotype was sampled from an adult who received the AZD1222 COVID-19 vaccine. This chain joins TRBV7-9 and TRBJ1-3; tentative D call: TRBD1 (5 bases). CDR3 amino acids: CASSLPLTGSSGNTIYF. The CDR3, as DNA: TGTGCCAGCAGCTTACCCCTTACAGGTAGCTCTGGAAACACCATATATTTT.